Below are 2 T cell receptor beta chains sequenced from a single sample in a study of blood T cell repertoires in COVID-19. Profiled with immunoSEQ multiplex PCR; TCRdb holds only in-frame clones, not every one. The repertoire consists of approximately 160,000 clones, with 65% to 85% occurring once and the leading ten covering approximately 11%. The sequencing sample was made of peripheral blood. The receptors derive from a man in his sixties with active or convalescent COVID-19.

This chain uses TRBV3-1 (or the pseudogene TRBV3-2) with TRBJ2-3, with 9 bases matching TRBD2. The CDR3 runs 14 residues. Germline V gene data show CDR1 as LGHDT and CDR2 as YNNKEL (reference sequence). Trimming cost V 3 bases and J 6 bases; bases outside gene matches: 4. Written as DNA, the CDR3 is TGTGCCAGCAGCCAGGGTAGCGGGAGCGATACGCAGTATTTT. This gives the protein CASSQGSGSDTQYF.

This rearrangement joins TRBV7-9 to TRBJ1-1, with a tentative D call TRBD1 (6 bases). The CDR3 consists of 14 residues. The germline V and J ends were trimmed by 5 bases and 6 bases, with 16 bases remaining between them. Germline CDR1 reads SEHNR; CDR2 reads FQNEAQ (reference sequence). The CDR3 region has the DNA TGTGCCAGCAGCAAAGTTGCAGGGGTCCCTGAAGCTTTCTTT. The encoded protein is CASSKVAGVPEAFF.